The 27 T cell receptor beta chains given below trace back to one sample, sequenced in a study of T-cell reconstitution after alpha-beta-depleted transplantation in children. As it was prepared, the TCRbeta library received unique molecular identifiers. TCRdb reprocessed the PCR reads with MiXCR, giving one entry per CDR3 protein. The data hold around 800,000 distinct CDR3 sequences, with around 17% observed a single time. Sequencing was performed on PBMCs, mostly from graft donor cells, taken 360 days after TCRalphabeta/CD19-depleted stem cell transplant. These receptors came from a male patient aged 5 to 17 who had a stem cell transplant for acute lymphoblastic leukemia, so the T cells may come from the graft donor.

This clonotype has at least ten counts. The J gene is TRBJ2-1, the V gene TRBV5-1; no definite D call. The germline CDR1 and CDR2 sequences are SGHRS and YFSETQ. The CDR3 is made up of 14 amino acids. The V end was cut by 4 bases, the J end by 9 bases, with 17 bases between. The CDR3 here is CASSPQPPLTEQFF. The CDR3 nucleotides are TGCGCCAGCAGCCCCCAGCCCCCATTGACTGAGCAGTTCTTC.

This clonotype was recorded a few times. This chain links TRBV28 with TRBJ2-5, with no clear D. V was clipped by 3 bases and J by 1 base, with 6 bases between them. The CDR3 has 13 residues. CDR1 and CDR2 (germline): MDHEN, SYDVKM. CDR3 loop: CASSFSPQETQYF. In DNA, the CDR3 is TGTGCCAGCAGTTTCTCCCCCCAAGAGACCCAGTACTTC. The full variable domain, with the rest looked up from reference TRBV28 and TRBJ2-5, is DVKVTQSSRYLVKRTGEKVFLECVQDMDHENMFWYRQDPGLGLRLIYFSYDVKMKEKGDIPEGYSVSREKKERFSLILESASTNQTSMYLCASSFSPQETQYFGPGTRLLVL.

The gene calls are TRBV6-1 and TRBJ1-3, with D unclear. Germline-derived CDR1 and CDR2 are MNHNS and SASEGT. The CDR3 has 16 amino acids. V shed 5 bases and J shed 0 bases, with 14 bases lying between them. For the CDR3, the DNA is TGTGCCAGCAGTCAGTCTGGCCTCCTCTCTGGAAACACCATATATTTT. Translation gives CASSQSGLLSGNTIYF.

The V call is TRBV6-2 or TRBV6-3, the J call TRBJ1-2, with D uncertain. In germline, CDR1 is MNHEY, CDR2 SVGEGT. The CDR3 has 12 amino acids. V lost 2 bases and J lost 8, with 9 bases in between. This CDR3 reads CASSYEPRGYTF. CDR3 in DNA: TGTGCCAGCAGTTACGAGCCCAGGGGCTACACCTTC.

The V call is TRBV12-3 or TRBV12-4, the J call TRBJ2-7; no clear D gene. Trimming shortened V by 4 bases and J by 4 bases, and 14 bases separated the two germline ends. The CDR3 has 14 residues. The CDR3 region is CASSYKGNHYEQYF. The CDR3 DNA reads as TGTGCCAGCAGTTATAAAGGGAATCATTACGAGCAGTACTTC.

This rearrangement joins TRBV12-3 or TRBV12-4 to TRBJ1-1; TRBD1 matches at 7 bases. CDR3 length: 15 residues. Trimming at V came to 6 bases and at J to 6 bases, leaving 13 bases not matched to a gene. CDR3 sequence: CASRLWVTGNPEAFF. The CDR3 DNA reads as TGTGCCAGCAGGTTGTGGGTGACAGGGAATCCTGAAGCTTTCTTT.

V is TRBV7-9 and J is TRBJ1-2; 9 bases align to TRBD1. CDR3 length: 16 residues. Losses at the gene ends were 2 bases for V and 8 bases for J; bases not matched to a gene: 12. In germline, CDR1 is SEHNR, CDR2 FQNEAQ (reference sequence). The CDR3 loop reads CASSLRDREAIWGYTF. The CDR3 nucleotides read TGTGCCAGCAGCTTAAGGGACAGGGAGGCAATCTGGGGCTACACCTTC.

This clonotype was counted only a few times. The chain employs TRBV5-1 and TRBJ2-7, with TRBD2 identical over 7 bases. CDR3 length equals 15 residues. Losses at the gene ends were 1 base for V and 0 bases for J; bases not matched to a gene: 4. Per the germline V gene, CDR1 is SGHRS and CDR2 is YFSETQ. Written as DNA, the CDR3 is TGCGCCAGCAGCTTGTCTCTAGCGGCCTCCTACGAGCAGTACTTC. Translating it yields CASSLSLAASYEQYF.

The V gene is TRBV12-3 or TRBV12-4, the J gene TRBJ1-2, with D perhaps matching TRBD1 (6 bases). This CDR3 comprises 14 residues. V lost 6 bases to trimming and J lost 3 bases, with 14 bases between them. The CDR3 here is CASSLQGVDYGYTF. The CDR3 coding sequence is TGTGCCAGCAGCCTACAGGGAGTGGACTATGGCTACACCTTC.

This clonotype was found a few times. The rearrangement links TRBV7-8 to TRBJ2-4, with D perhaps matching TRBD2 (6 bases). In germline, CDR1 is SGHVS, CDR2 FQNEAQ. CDR3 length: 16 residues. V was clipped by 1 base and J by 3 bases, with 13 bases between them. The CDR3 sequence: CASSLGGRGGKNIQYF. The CDR3 DNA is TGTGCCAGCAGCTTAGGGGGACGGGGAGGCAAAAACATTCAGTACTTC.

Many counts were recorded for this clonotype. DNA for the CDR3: TGCGCCAGCAGCTTGCGGACAGGGTATACGCAGTATTTT. Translating gives CASSLRTGYTQYF. The chain uses TRBV5-1 and TRBJ2-3, with 8 bases identical to TRBD1. The CDR3 has 13 residues. The ends lost 1 base at V and 7 bases at J; junction bases unmatched: 2. Germline assignment: CDR1 SGHRS and CDR2 YFSETQ.

This clonotype was seen a few times. The chain employs TRBV7-8 and TRBJ2-2; D is uncertain. CDR3 size: 15 residues. V gave up 4 bases and J gave up 2 bases, with 11 bases separating them. Germline V gene sequence: CDR1 SGHVS, CDR2 FQNEAQ. CDR3 loop: CASSSWTTNTGELFF. DNA of the CDR3: TGTGCCAGCAGCTCCTGGACCACAAACACCGGGGAGCTGTTTTTT. Complete variable domain (other parts from reference TRBV7-8 and TRBJ2-2): GAGVSQSPRYKVAKRGQDVALRCDPISGHVSLFWYQQALGQGPEFLTYFQNEAQLDKSGLPSDRFFAERPEGSVSTLKIQRTQQEDSAVYLCASSSWTTNTGELFFGEGSRLTVL.

J is TRBJ2-2 and V is TRBV7-8, with TRBD1 as a possible D gene (5 bases). This CDR3 contains 15 residues. Germline-derived CDR1 and CDR2 are SGHVS and FQNEAQ. Trimming removed 8 bases at V and 4 bases at J, with 17 bases between. The CDR3 reads CASFGHQRATGELFF. DNA of the CDR3: TGTGCCAGCTTCGGACACCAACGTGCCACCGGGGAGCTGTTTTTT.

This clonotype showed up many times. The chain recombines TRBV5-1 with TRBJ2-2; the match to TRBD2 covers 8 bases. Unmatched junction bases numbered 4, after V lost 4 bases and J lost 2 bases. Germline V gene data show CDR1 as SGHRS and CDR2 as YFSETQ. This CDR3 spans 15 amino acids. The CDR3 DNA reads as TGCGCCAGCAGCCCTAGCGGGCAAAACACCGGGGAGCTGTTTTTT. Its translation is CASSPSGQNTGELFF.

The rearrangement links TRBV2 to TRBJ2-1; TRBD2 matches at 10 bases. The CDR3 has 16 residues. V shed 1 base, J shed 3 bases, and the junction held 3 bases outside the gene matches. In germline, CDR1 is SNHLY, CDR2 FYNNEI. CDR3 protein: CASSEVLAGNYNEQFF. DNA of the CDR3: TGTGCCAGCAGTGAAGTACTAGCGGGAAACTACAATGAGCAGTTCTTC. Drawing the rest from reference TRBV2 and TRBJ2-1, the complete variable domain is EPEVTQTPSHQVTQMGQEVILRCVPISNHLYFYWYRQILGQKVEFLVSFYNNEISEKSEIFDDQFSVERPDGSNFTLKIRSTKLEDSAMYFCASSEVLAGNYNEQFFGPGTRLTVL.

V usage is TRBV12-3 or TRBV12-4 and J usage is TRBJ2-7; D is possibly TRBD1 or TRBD2 (5 bases each). CDR3 size: 12 residues. V lost 3 bases to trimming and J lost 9 bases, with 12 bases between them. The CDR3 sequence: CASSFGAGGQYF. CDR3 nucleotides: TGTGCCAGCAGTTTCGGGGCTGGGGGGCAGTACTTC.

This clonotype occurred a few times. The V and J genes are TRBV6-2 or TRBV6-3 and TRBJ2-3; 7 bases fit TRBD2. The CDR3 contains 20 residues. Germline trimming cut 0 bases from V and 2 bases from J; bases unmatched to any gene: 17. Germline V gene sequence: CDR1 MNHEY, CDR2 SVGEGT. The CDR3: CASSYSKRYPAGELTDTQYF. The CDR3 DNA sequence: TGTGCCAGCAGTTACTCGAAACGGTATCCGGCGGGAGAACTCACAGATACGCAGTATTTT.

In this sample, this clonotype turned up a few times. This sequence joins TRBV3-1 and TRBJ1-5; D gene ambiguous. The germline V and J ends were trimmed by 11 bases and 4 bases, with 15 bases remaining between them. Germline values: CDR1 LGHDT, CDR2 YNNKEL (reference sequence). The CDR3 is 13 amino acids. The CDR3 loop reads CASRGGPNQPQHF. CDR3 sequence (DNA): TGTGCCTCCCGAGGTGGACCTAATCAGCCCCAGCATTTT.

There are many counts of this clonotype. The chain couples TRBV29-1 to TRBJ2-2, with no clear D. The germline V gene has CDR1 SQVTM and CDR2 ANQGSEA. The CDR3 has 14 amino acids. V lost 3 bases and J 3 bases, leaving 11 bases between the germline ends. CDR3 nucleotide sequence: TGCAGCGTTGATTATCTGTATCACACCGGGGAGCTGTTTTTT. This sequence encodes CSVDYLYHTGELFF.

This clonotype was picked up a small number of times. The chain links TRBV19 to TRBJ2-1, with D perhaps given as TRBD1 or TRBD2 (5 bases each). CDR3 length: 14 amino acids. In germline, CDR1 is LNHDA, CDR2 SQIVND (reference sequence). Trimming took 7 bases from V and 3 from J, leaving 13 bases between them. This CDR3 is CASNRDGVYNEQFF. The CDR3 DNA sequence: TGTGCCAGTAACCGGGACGGAGTCTACAATGAGCAGTTCTTC.

This clonotype was counted between two and nine times. The chain employs TRBV6-2 or TRBV6-3 and TRBJ2-7; 9 nucleotides align to TRBD2. The V segment lost 6 bases and the J segment 1 base; nucleotides outside the gene matches: 16. Germline loops: CDR1 MNHEY, CDR2 SVGEGT. This CDR3 has 18 residues. DNA for the CDR3: TGTGCCAGCAGGCGCGGACTAGCGAAGTTCCTTTTTTCCTACGAGCAGTACTTC. Protein sequence: CASRRGLAKFLFSYEQYF.

The chain uses TRBV7-6 and TRBJ2-7; 10 nucleotides align to TRBD1. Germline V gene lookup returns CDR1 SGHVS and CDR2 FNYEAQ. Trimming removed 0 bases from V and 2 bases from J; junction bases left unmatched: 4. The CDR3 is 16 amino acids. The chain's CDR3 is CASSLAGTGAPYEQYF. DNA of the CDR3: TGTGCCAGCAGCTTAGCCGGGACAGGGGCCCCCTACGAGCAGTACTTC.

The chain has TRBV5-1 and TRBJ2-7; 10 bases agree with TRBD1. This CDR3 has 17 amino acids. The germline gives CDR1 SGHRS, CDR2 YFSETQ. The V segment lost 2 bases and the J segment 4 bases; nucleotides outside the gene matches: 12. This CDR3 reads CASSFGPGTGEYYEQYF. For the CDR3, the DNA is TGCGCCAGCAGCTTTGGACCCGGGACAGGGGAGTATTACGAGCAGTACTTC. Together with reference TRBV5-1 and TRBJ2-7, the CDR3 gives the full variable domain: KAGVTQTPRYLIKTRGQQVTLSCSPISGHRSVSWYQQTPGQGLQFLFEYFSETQRNKGNFPGRFSGRQFSNSRSEMNVSTLELGDSALYLCASSFGPGTGEYYEQYFGPGTRLTVT.

On this clonotype itself: Germline is not matched at one junction end, which may reflect a read error. The chain employs TRBV20-1 and TRBJ1-3, with D unresolved. This CDR3 comprises 15 residues. Germline assignment: CDR1 DFQATT and CDR2 SNEGSKA (reference sequence). CDR3 loop: CCARDVGRAGNTIYF. The CDR3 DNA follows: TGCTGTGCTAGAGATGTAGGACGGGCTGGAAACACCATATATTTT.

Many counts were recorded for this clonotype. The rearrangement uses TRBV10-3 and TRBJ2-2; 8 bases line up with TRBD2. Germline V CDR1 and CDR2: ENHRY, SYGVKD. The CDR3 length is 15 residues. Unmatched junction bases numbered 6, after V lost 6 bases and J lost 3 bases. CDR3 DNA sequence: TGTGCCATCAGAGGTCCGGGAGGGGACACCGGGGAGCTGTTTTTT. The encoded protein is CAIRGPGGDTGELFF.

The V and J genes are TRBV3-1 and TRBJ2-3; 12 bases agree with TRBD2. Germline lookup yields CDR1 LGHDT and CDR2 YNNKEL (reference sequence). J was trimmed by 0 bases and V by 7 bases; bases with no gene match: 11. The CDR3 runs 18 residues. The CDR3: CASTKTTSGGPSTDTQYF. Here the CDR3 DNA reads TGTGCCAGCACCAAAACCACTAGCGGGGGGCCTAGCACAGATACGCAGTATTTT.

The chain is built from TRBV20-1 and TRBJ2-1; 7 bases map to TRBD2. Trimming removed 5 bases from V and 8 bases from J; junction bases left unmatched: 12. This CDR3 is 14 amino acids long. CDR1 is DFQATT, CDR2 SNEGSKA, per germline (reference sequence). The chain's CDR3 is CSAPLAGSSDEQFF. CDR3 DNA sequence: TGCAGTGCTCCCTTAGCGGGCTCGTCGGATGAGCAGTTCTTC.